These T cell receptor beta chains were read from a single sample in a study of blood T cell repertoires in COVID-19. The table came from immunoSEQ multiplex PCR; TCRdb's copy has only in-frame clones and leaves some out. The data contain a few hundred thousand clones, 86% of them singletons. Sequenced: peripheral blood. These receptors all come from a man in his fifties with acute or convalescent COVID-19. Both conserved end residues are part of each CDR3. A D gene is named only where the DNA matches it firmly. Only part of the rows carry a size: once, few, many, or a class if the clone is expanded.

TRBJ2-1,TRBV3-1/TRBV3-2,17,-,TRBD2,CASSQDLPASGANEQFF,TGTGCCAGCAGCCAAGATCTTCCAGCTAGCGGGGCCAATGAGCAGTTCTTC
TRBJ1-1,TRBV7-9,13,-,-,CASSAGANTEAFF,TGTGCCAGCAGCGCAGGGGCCAACACTGAAGCTTTCTTT
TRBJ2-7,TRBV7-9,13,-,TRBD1,CASFGTGTGGQYF,TGTGCCAGCTTTGGGACCGGGACAGGCGGACAGTACTTC
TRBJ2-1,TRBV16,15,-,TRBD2,CASSPVGSGDNEQFF,TGTGCCAGCAGCCCCGTGGGTAGCGGGGACAATGAGCAGTTCTTC
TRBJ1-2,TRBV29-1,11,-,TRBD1,CSVQTGYGYTF,TGCAGCGTCCAGACAGGGTATGGCTACACCTTC
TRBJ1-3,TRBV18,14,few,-,CASSQYEEGNTIYF,TGTGCCAGCTCACAGTATGAGGAGGGAAACACCATATATTTT
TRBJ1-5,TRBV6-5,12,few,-,CASRRDNQPQHF,TGTGCCAGCAGACGGGACAATCAGCCCCAGCATTTT
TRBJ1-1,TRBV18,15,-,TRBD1,CASSPPGQGATEAFF,TGTGCCAGCTCACCACCGGGACAGGGGGCCACTGAAGCTTTCTTT
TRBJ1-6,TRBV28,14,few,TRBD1,CASTTGTGRSPLHF,TGTGCCAGCACCACCGGGACAGGTCGTTCACCCCTCCACTTT
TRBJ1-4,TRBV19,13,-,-,CASSRGLREKLFF,TGTGCCAGTAGCAGGGGTCTTAGGGAAAAACTGTTTTTT
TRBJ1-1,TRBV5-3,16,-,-,CARSEPGSPVGTEAFF,TGTGCCAGATCCGAGCCGGGGTCTCCTGTGGGCACTGAAGCTTTCTTT
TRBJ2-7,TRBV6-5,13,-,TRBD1,CASSKRDRVQQYF,TGTGCCAGCAGTAAACGGGACAGGGTTCAGCAGTACTTC
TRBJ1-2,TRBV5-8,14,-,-,CASRSWQRNYGYTF,TGTGCCAGCAGATCCTGGCAGCGTAACTATGGCTACACCTTC
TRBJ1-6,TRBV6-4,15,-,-,CASSDSTRLNSPLHF,TGTGCCAGCAGTGACTCGACACGGCTTAATTCACCCCTCCACTTT
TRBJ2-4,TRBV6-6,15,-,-,CASSSDGRSRVIQYF,TGTGCCAGCAGTTCGGACGGACGTTCGCGGGTCATTCAGTACTTC
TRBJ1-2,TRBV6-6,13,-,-,CASSRDTLYGYTF,TGTGCCAGCAGCCGGGACACATTATATGGCTACACCTTC
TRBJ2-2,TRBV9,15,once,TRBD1,CASSVGTVLSGELFF,TGTGCCAGCAGCGTCGGGACAGTCCTATCCGGGGAGCTGTTTTTT
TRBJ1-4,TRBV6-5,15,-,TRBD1,CASSGGGTGDEKLFF,TGTGCCAGCAGCGGGGGGGGGACAGGGGATGAAAAACTGTTTTTT
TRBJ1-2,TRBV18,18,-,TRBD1,CASSPRMGQGSSNYGYTF,TGTGCCAGCTCACCACGAATGGGACAGGGATCTTCTAACTATGGCTACACCTTC
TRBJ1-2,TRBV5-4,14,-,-,CASSLAGRLSGYTF,TGTGCCAGCAGCTTGGCCGGCAGGCTGAGTGGCTACACCTTC
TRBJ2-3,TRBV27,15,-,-,CASSLDRGSTDTQYF,TGTGCCAGCAGTTTGGATAGGGGGAGCACAGATACGCAGTATTTT
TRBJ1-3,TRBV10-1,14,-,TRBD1,CASSEQGFGNTIYF,TGCGCCAGCAGCGAACAGGGGTTTGGAAACACCATATATTTT
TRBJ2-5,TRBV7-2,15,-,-,CASSPGGALRETQYF,TGTGCCAGCAGCCCCGGTGGAGCTCTGAGGGAGACCCAGTACTTC